What follows is one T cell receptor beta chain and its context. Some clones are missing from TCRdb's copy, which holds only in-frame ones; the method was immunoSEQ multiplex PCR. The sample has about 160,000 clones, around 94% seen once. The data originate from a study of T cell responses to AZD1222 COVID-19 vaccine. This CDR3 is built from 15 residues. Germline V lookup: CDR1 SGHTA, CDR2 FQGNSA. V was clipped by 6 bases and J by 0 bases, with 11 bases between them. The chain couples TRBV7-2 to TRBJ1-4; D is perhaps TRBD1 (5 bases). Sequencing used peripheral blood, obtained 28 days after the second AZD1222 dose. The sequence derives from an adult who received the AZD1222 COVID-19 vaccine. The CDR3 protein is CASRVGGATNEKLFF. CDR3 bases: TGTGCCAGCAGGGTGGGAGGGGCAACTAATGAAAAACTGTTTTTT.